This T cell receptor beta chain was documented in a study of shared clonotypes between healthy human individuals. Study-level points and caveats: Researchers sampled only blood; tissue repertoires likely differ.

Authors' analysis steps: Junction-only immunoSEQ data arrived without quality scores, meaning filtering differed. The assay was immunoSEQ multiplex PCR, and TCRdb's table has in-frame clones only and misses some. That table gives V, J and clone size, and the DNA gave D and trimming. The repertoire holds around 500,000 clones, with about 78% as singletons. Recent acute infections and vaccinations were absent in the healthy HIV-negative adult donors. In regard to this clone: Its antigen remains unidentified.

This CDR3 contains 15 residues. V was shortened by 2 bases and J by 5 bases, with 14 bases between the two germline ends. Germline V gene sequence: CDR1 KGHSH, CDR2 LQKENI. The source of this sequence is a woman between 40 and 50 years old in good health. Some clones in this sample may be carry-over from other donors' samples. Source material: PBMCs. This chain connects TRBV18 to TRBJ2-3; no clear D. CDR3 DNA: TGTGCCAGCTCACCAGGGTTAGGTTCGGGAGATACGCAGTATTTT. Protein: CASSPGLGSGDTQYF.